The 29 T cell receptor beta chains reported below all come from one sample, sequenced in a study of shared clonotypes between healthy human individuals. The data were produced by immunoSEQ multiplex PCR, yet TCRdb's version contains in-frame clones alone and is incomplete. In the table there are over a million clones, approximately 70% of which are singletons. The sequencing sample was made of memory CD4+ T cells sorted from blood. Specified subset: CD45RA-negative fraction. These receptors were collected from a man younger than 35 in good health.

The CDR3 here is CASSLKGIPPETQYF. The CDR3 coding sequence is TGTGCCAGCAGCTTGAAGGGAATCCCACCAGAGACCCAGTACTTC. This rearrangement joins TRBV5-4 to TRBJ2-5; D is undetermined. CDR1 SGHNT and CDR2 YYREEE come from the germline V gene (reference sequence). The CDR3 is made up of 15 amino acids. The germline V and J ends were trimmed by 1 base and 4 bases, with 14 bases remaining between them.

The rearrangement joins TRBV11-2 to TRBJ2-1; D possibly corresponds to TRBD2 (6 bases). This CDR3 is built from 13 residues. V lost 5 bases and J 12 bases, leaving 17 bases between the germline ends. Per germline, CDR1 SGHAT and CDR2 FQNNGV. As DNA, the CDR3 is TGTGCCAGCAGCCCACTTCGGGGAGGCGGGCAGTTCTTC. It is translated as CASSPLRGGGQFF.

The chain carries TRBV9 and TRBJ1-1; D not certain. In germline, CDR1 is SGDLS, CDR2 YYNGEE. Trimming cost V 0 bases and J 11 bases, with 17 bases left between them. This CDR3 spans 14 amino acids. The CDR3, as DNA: TGTGCCAGCAGCGTAGGGGTTGCGGGAGGAGCGGCTTTCTTT. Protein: CASSVGVAGGAAFF.

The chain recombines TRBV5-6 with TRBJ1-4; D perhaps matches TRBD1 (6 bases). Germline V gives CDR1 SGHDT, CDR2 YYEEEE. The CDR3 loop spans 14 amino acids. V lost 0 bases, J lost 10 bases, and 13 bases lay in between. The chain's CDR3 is CASSLDREGRKLFF. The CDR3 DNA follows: TGTGCCAGCAGCTTGGACAGGGAAGGTCGAAAACTGTTTTTT.

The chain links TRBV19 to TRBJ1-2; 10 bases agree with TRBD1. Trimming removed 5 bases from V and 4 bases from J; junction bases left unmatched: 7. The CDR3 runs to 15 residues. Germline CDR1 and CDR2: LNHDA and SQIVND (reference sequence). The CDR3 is CASSLTGQGSYGYTF. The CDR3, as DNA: TGTGCCAGTAGTTTAACGGGACAGGGGTCCTATGGCTACACCTTC.

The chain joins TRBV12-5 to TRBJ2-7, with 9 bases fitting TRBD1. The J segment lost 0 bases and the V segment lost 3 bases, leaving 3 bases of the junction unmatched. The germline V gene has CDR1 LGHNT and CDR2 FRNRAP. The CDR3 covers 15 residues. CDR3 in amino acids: CASGLTQGASYEQYF. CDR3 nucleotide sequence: TGTGCTAGTGGTTTAACACAGGGGGCCTCCTACGAGCAGTACTTC.

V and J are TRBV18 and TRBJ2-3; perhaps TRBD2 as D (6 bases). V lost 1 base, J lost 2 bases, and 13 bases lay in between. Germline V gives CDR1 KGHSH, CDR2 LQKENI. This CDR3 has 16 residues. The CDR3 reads CASSPQGRGNTDTQYF. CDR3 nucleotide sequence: TGTGCCAGCTCACCACAGGGGCGGGGAAACACAGATACGCAGTATTTT.

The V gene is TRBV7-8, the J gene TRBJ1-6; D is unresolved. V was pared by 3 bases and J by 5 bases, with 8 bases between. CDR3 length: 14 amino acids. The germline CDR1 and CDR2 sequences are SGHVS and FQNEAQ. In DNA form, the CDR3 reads TGTGCCAGCAGCTTTGGACGCAATAATTCACCCCTCCACTTT. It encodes CASSFGRNNSPLHF. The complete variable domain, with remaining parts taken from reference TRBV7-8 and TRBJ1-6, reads GAGVSQSPRYKVAKRGQDVALRCDPISGHVSLFWYQQALGQGPEFLTYFQNEAQLDKSGLPSDRFFAERPEGSVSTLKIQRTQQEDSAVYLCASSFGRNNSPLHFGNGTRLTVT.

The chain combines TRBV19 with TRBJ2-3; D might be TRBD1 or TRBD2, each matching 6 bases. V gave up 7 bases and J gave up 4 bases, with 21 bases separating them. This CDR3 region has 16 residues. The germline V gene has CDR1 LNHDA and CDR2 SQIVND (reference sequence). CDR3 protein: CASKLTDWGAADTQYF. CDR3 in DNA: TGTGCCAGTAAATTGACCGATTGGGGGGCGGCAGATACGCAGTATTTT.

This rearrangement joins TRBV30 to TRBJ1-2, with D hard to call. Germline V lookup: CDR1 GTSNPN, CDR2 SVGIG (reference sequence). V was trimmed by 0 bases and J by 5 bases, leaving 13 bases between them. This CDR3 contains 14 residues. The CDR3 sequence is CAWSVQPGTYGYTF. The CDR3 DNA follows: TGTGCCTGGAGTGTACAGCCAGGCACGTATGGCTACACCTTC.

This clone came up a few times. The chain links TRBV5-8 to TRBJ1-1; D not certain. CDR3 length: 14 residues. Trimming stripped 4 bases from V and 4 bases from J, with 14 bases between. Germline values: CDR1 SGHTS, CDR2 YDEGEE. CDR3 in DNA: TGTGCCAGCAGCCGTGACACGGCACTCACTGAAGCTTTCTTT. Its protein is CASSRDTALTEAFF.

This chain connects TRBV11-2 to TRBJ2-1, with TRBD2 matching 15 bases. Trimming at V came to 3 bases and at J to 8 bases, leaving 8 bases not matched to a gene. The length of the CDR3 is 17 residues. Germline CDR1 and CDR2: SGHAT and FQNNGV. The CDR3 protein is CASSFRTSGGARDEQFF. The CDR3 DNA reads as TGTGCCAGCAGCTTCAGGACTAGCGGGGGGGCCAGGGATGAGCAGTTCTTC.

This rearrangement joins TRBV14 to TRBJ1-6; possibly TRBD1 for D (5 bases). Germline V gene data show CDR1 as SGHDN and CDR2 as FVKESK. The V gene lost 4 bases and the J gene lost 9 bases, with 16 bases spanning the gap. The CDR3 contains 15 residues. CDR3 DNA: TGTGCCAGCAGCCCGAGGACTGGGGCTAGTTCACCCCTCCACTTT. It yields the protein CASSPRTGASSPLHF. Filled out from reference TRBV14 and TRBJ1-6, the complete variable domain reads EAGVTQFPSHSVIEKGQTVTLRCDPISGHDNLYWYRRVMGKEIKFLLHFVKESKQDESGMPNNRFLAERTGGTYSTLKVQPAELEDSGVYFCASSPRTGASSPLHFGNGTRLTVT.

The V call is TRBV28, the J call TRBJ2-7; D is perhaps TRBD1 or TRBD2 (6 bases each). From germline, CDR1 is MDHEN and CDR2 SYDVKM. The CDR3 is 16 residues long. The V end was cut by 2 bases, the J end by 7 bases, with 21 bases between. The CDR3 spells CASSLRATGAPREQYF. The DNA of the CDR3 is TGTGCCAGCAGTTTACGGGCAACGGGGGCCCCCCGGGAGCAGTACTTC.

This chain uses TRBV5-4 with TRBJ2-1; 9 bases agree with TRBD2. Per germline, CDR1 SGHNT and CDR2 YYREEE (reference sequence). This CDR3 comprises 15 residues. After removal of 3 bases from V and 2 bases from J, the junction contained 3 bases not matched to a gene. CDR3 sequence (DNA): TGTGCCAGCAGCTCCGGCGGGGGGGCCTACAATGAGCAGTTCTTC. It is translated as CASSSGGGAYNEQFF.

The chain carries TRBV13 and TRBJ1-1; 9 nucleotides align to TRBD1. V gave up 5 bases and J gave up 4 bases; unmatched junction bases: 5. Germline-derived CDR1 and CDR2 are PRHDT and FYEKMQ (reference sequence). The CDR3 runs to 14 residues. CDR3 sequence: CASSRPTGGTEAFF. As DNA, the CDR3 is TGTGCCAGCAGCCGACCGACAGGGGGCACTGAAGCTTTCTTT.

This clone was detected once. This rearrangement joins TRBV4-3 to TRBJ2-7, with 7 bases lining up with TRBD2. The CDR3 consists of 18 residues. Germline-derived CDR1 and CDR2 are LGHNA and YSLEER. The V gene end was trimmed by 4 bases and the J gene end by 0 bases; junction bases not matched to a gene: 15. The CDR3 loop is CASSRVITASGSSYEQYF. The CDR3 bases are TGCGCCAGCAGCCGAGTTATCACGGCTAGCGGTAGCTCCTACGAGCAGTACTTC.

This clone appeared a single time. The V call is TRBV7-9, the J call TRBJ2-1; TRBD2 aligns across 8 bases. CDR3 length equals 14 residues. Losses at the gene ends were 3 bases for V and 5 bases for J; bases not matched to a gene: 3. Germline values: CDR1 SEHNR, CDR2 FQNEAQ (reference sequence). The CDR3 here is CASSLTSANNEQFF. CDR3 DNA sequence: TGTGCCAGCAGCTTGACTAGCGCGAACAATGAGCAGTTCTTC.

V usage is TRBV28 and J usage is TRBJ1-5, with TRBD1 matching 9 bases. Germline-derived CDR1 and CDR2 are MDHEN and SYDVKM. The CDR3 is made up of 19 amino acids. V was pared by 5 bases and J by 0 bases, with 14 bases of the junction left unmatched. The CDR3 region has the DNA TGTGCCAGCAGTCCCTCCGGGACAGGGACCGCTTATAGCAATCAGCCCCAGCATTTT. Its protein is CASSPSGTGTAYSNQPQHF.

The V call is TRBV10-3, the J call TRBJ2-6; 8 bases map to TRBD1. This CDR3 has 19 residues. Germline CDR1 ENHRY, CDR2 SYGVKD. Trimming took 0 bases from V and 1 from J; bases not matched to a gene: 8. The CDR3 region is CAISESMAGGRSGANVLTF. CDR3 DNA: TGTGCCATCAGTGAGTCTATGGCAGGGGGCAGGTCTGGGGCCAACGTCCTGACTTTC.

Written as DNA, the CDR3 is TGTGCCAGCTCACCGAACAGACAGGGGGCTGGAAATGAGCAGTTCTTC. It translates to CASSPNRQGAGNEQFF. The rearrangement joins TRBV18 to TRBJ2-1; TRBD1 matches at 10 bases. Germline V CDR1 and CDR2: KGHSH, LQKENI. The J segment lost 7 bases and the V segment lost 3 bases, leaving 9 bases of the junction unmatched. The CDR3 covers 16 residues.

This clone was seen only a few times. CDR3: CASSSRGVNTEAFF. The CDR3 DNA is TGTGCCAGCAGCTCTCGGGGAGTTAACACTGAAGCTTTCTTT. The rearrangement uses TRBV11-2 and TRBJ1-1; D gene uncertain. The CDR3 totals 14 residues. Germline V gene lookup returns CDR1 SGHAT and CDR2 FQNNGV. The V gene lost 4 bases and the J gene lost 2 bases, with 11 bases spanning the gap.

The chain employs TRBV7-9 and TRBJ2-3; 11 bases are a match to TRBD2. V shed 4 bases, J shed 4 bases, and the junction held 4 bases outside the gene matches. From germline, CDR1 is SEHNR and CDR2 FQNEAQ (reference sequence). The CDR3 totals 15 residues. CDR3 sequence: CASSSLAGVADTQYF. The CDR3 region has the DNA TGTGCCAGCAGCTCACTAGCGGGAGTTGCAGATACGCAGTATTTT.

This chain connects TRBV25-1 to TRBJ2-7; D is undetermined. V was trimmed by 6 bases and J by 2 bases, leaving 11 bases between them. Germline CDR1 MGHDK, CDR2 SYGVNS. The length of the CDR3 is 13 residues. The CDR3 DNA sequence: TGTGCCAGCAGCCCCAGTATCCCCTACGAGCAGTACTTC. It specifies CASSPSIPYEQYF.

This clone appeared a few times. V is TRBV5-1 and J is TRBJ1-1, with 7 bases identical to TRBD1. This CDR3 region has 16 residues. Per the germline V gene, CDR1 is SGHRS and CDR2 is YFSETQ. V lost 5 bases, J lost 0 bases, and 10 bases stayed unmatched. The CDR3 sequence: CASSLRTGEVNTEAFF. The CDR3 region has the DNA TGCGCCAGCAGTCTCCGAACAGGGGAAGTGAACACTGAAGCTTTCTTT.

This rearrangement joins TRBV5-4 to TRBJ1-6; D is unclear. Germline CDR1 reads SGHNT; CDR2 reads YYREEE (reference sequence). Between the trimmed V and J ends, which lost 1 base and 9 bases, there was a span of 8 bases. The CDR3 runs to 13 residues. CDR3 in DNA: TGTGCCAGCAGCTTGTCGATTGGTTCACCCCTCCACTTT. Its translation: CASSLSIGSPLHF.

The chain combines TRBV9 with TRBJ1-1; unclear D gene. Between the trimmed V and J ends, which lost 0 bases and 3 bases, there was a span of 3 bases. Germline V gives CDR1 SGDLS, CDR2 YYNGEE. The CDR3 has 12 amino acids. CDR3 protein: CASSVADTEAFF. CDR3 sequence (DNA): TGTGCCAGCAGCGTAGCCGACACTGAAGCTTTCTTT.

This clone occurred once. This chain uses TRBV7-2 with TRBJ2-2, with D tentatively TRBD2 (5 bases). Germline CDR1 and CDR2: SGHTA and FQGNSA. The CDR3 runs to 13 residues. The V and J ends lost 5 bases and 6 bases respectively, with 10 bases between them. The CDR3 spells CASSPQRPGELFF. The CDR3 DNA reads TGTGCCAGCAGCCCACAGCGGCCCGGGGAGCTGTTTTTT. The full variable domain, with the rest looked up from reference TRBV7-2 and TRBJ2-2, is GAGVSQSPSNKVTEKGKDVELRCDPISGHTALYWYRQSLGQGLEFLIYFQGNSAPDKSGLPSDRFSAERTGGSVSTLTIQRTQQEDSAVYLCASSPQRPGELFFGEGSRLTVL.

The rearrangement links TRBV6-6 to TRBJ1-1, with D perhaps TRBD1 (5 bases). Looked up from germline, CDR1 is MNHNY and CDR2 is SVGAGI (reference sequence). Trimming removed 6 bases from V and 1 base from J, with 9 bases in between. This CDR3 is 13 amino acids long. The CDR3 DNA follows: TGTGCCAGCAGCCATACAGGGAACACTGAAGCTTTCTTT. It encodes CASSHTGNTEAFF.